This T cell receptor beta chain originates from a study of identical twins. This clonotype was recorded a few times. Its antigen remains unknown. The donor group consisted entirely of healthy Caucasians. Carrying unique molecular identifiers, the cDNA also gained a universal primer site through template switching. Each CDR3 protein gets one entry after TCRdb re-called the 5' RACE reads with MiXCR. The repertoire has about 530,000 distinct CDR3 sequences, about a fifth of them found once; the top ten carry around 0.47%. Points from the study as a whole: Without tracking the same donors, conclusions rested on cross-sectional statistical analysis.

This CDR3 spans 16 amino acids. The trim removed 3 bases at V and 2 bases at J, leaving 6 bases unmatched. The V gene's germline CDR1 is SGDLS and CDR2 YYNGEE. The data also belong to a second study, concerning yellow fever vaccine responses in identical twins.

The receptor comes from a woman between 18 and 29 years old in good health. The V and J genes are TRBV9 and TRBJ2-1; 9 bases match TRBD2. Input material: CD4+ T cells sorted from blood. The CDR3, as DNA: TGTGCCAGCAGCGCCCCAGGACTAGCGCCCTACAATGAGCAGTTCTTC. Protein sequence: CASSAPGLAPYNEQFF.